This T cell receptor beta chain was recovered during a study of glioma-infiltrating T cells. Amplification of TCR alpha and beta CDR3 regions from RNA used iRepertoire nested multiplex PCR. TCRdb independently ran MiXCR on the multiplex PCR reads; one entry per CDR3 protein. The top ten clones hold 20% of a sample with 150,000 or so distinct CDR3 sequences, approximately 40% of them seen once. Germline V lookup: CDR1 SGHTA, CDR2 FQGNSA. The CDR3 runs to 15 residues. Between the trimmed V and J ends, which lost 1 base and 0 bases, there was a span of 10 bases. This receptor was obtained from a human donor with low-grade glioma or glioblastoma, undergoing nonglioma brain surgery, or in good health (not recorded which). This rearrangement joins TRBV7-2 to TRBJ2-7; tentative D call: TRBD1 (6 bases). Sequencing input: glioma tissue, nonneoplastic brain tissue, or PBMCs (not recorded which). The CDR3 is CASSLDWTVSYEQYF. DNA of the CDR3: TGTGCCAGCAGCTTAGATTGGACAGTCTCCTACGAGCAGTACTTC.